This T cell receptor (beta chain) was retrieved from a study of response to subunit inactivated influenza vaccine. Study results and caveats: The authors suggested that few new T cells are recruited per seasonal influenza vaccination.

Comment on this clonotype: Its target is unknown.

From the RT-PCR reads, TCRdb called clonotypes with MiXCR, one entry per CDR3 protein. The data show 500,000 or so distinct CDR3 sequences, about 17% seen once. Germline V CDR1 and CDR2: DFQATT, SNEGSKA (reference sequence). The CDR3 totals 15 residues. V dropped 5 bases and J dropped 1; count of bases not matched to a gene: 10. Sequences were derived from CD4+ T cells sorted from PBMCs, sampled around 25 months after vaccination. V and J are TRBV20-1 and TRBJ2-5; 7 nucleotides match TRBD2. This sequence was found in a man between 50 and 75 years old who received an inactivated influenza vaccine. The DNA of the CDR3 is TGCAGTGCTGCCGGACTAGTAGGATTCCAAGAGACCCAGTACTTC. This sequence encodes CSAAGLVGFQETQYF.